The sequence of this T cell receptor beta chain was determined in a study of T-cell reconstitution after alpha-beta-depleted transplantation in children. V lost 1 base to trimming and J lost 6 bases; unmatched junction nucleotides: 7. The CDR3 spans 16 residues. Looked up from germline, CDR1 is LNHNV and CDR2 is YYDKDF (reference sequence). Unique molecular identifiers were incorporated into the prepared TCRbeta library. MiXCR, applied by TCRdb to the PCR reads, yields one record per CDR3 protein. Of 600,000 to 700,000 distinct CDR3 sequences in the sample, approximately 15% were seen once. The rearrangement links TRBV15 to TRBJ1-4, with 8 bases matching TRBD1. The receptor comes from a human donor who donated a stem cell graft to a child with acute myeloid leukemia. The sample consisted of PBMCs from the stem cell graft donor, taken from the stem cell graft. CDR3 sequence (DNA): TGTGCCACCAGCAGAGTAGGGGACAGGTTTGATGAAAAACTGTTTTTT. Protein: CATSRVGDRFDEKLFF.